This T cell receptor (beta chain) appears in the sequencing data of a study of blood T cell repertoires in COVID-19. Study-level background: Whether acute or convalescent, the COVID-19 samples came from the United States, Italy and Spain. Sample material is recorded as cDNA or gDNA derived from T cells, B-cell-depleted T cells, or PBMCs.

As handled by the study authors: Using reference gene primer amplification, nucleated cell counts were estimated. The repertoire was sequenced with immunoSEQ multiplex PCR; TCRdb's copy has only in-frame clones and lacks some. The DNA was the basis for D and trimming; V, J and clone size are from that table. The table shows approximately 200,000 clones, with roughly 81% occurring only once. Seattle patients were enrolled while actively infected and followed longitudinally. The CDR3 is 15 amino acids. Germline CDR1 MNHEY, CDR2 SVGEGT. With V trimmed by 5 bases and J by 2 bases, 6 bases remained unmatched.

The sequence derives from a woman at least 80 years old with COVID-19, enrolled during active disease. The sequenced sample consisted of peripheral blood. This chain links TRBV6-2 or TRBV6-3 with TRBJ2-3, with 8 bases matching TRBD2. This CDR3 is CASSTPGLVTDTQYF. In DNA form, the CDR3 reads TGTGCCAGCAGTACCCCGGGACTAGTCACAGATACGCAGTATTTT.